These 13 T cell receptor beta chains originate from one sample sequenced in a study of technical replicates of blood from several donors. Generated by immunoSEQ multiplex PCR, the TCRdb table keeps only in-frame clones and is missing some. The sample shows around 83,000 clones, around 94% of them seen only once. The sample comprised T cells isolated from PBMCs. These receptors were obtained from a human donor in good health.

The genes are TRBV19 and TRBJ2-6; 16 positions match TRBD2. V was pared by 7 bases and J by 1 base, with 1 base of the junction left unmatched. The CDR3 runs to 17 residues. Germline V CDR1 and CDR2: LNHDA, SQIVND (reference sequence). CDR3: CASKGLAGGSGANVLTF. The CDR3 nucleotides are TGTGCCAGTAAGGGACTAGCGGGAGGGTCTGGGGCCAACGTCCTGACTTTC.

This clone turned up a few times. The chain carries TRBV29-1 and TRBJ2-1, with 12 bases fitting TRBD2. CDR1 SQVTM and CDR2 ANQGSEA come from the germline V gene. The CDR3 sequence is 13 residues long. The V segment lost 6 bases and the J segment 6 bases; nucleotides outside the gene matches: 3. CDR3 nucleotide sequence: TGCAGCGTGAGGACTAGCGGGGCCAATGAGCAGTTCTTC. Translation gives CSVRTSGANEQFF.

The V call is TRBV7-8, the J call TRBJ1-5; no clear D. The CDR3 covers 12 residues. The V end was cut by 3 bases, the J end by 6 bases, with 6 bases between. Germline CDR1 and CDR2: SGHVS and FQNEAQ. CDR3 protein: CASSFLRQPQHF. The CDR3 DNA is TGTGCCAGCAGCTTTCTACGTCAGCCCCAGCATTTT.

This chain uses TRBV2 with TRBJ1-2; D might be TRBD1 (6 bases). This CDR3 spans 13 amino acids. Trimming stripped 5 bases from V and 2 bases from J, with 9 bases between. Germline V gene data show CDR1 as SNHLY and CDR2 as FYNNEI. The CDR3 coding sequence is TGTGCCAGCAGTCACGGGACAAACTATGGCTACACCTTC. Protein: CASSHGTNYGYTF.

The rearrangement joins TRBV25-1 to TRBJ2-7, with 11 bases matching TRBD2. This CDR3 comprises 15 residues. Germline assignment: CDR1 MGHDK and CDR2 SYGVNS. J gave up 5 bases and V 3 bases, and 6 bases lay outside the gene matches. The CDR3 nucleotides read TGTGCCAGCAGTGAGTTTAGCGGGAGGGCCCACGAGCAGTACTTC. Its protein product is CASSEFSGRAHEQYF.

The rearrangement uses TRBV7-9 and TRBJ2-7, with D perhaps TRBD1 (5 bases). V was cut by 5 bases and J by 2 bases, with 7 bases left in between. This CDR3 comprises 12 residues. Germline values: CDR1 SEHNR, CDR2 FQNEAQ (reference sequence). CDR3 coding DNA: TGTGCCAGCAGCCGCAGGGCCTACGAGCAGTACTTC. Its protein product is CASSRRAYEQYF.

The chain recombines TRBV4-1 with TRBJ2-7; 11 bases match TRBD2. Trimming removed 4 bases from V and 6 bases from J; junction bases left unmatched: 14. The V gene's germline CDR1 is MGHRA and CDR2 YSYEKL. CDR3 length: 17 residues. CDR3 DNA sequence: TGCGCCAGCAGCCCCTATCTAGCGGGAGGCCAACCCCTCGAGCAGTACTTC. This codes for CASSPYLAGGQPLEQYF.

This sequence joins TRBV5-1 and TRBJ2-7; D might be TRBD1 (6 bases). Trimming removed 5 bases at V and 7 bases at J, with 22 bases between. The CDR3 spans 15 residues. CDR1 and CDR2 from the germline V gene are SGHRS and YFSETQ. The chain's CDR3 is CASRTGPGSDGEQYF. The DNA of the CDR3 is TGCGCCAGCAGGACAGGTCCGGGTTCTGATGGGGAGCAGTACTTC.

CDR3 sequence: CASSDFGTGVGYTF. DNA of the CDR3: TGCGCCAGCAGTGACTTCGGGACAGGGGTCGGCTACACCTTC. The chain links TRBV10-2 to TRBJ1-2, with 10 bases lining up with TRBD1. This CDR3 contains 14 residues. Germline V gives CDR1 WSHSY, CDR2 SAAADI. Unmatched junction bases numbered 6, after V lost 3 bases and J lost 8 bases.

The rearrangement uses TRBV5-4 and TRBJ2-1; D is possibly TRBD1 (6 bases). V was pared by 4 bases and J by 9 bases, with 14 bases between. The CDR3 is 13 amino acids. Germline CDR1 reads SGHNT; CDR2 reads YYREEE (reference sequence). Here the CDR3 DNA reads TGTGCCAGCAGCACTCCCAGGACAGTTGAGCAGTTCTTC. Protein sequence: CASSTPRTVEQFF.

The chain is built from TRBV2 and TRBJ2-2; 12 bases map to TRBD2. Trimming took 4 bases from V and 7 from J; bases not matched to a gene: 4. Germline CDR1 SNHLY, CDR2 FYNNEI. The CDR3 runs 15 residues. The CDR3 spells CASSGTSGKSGELFF. The CDR3 DNA reads as TGTGCCAGCAGTGGGACTAGCGGGAAAAGCGGGGAGCTGTTTTTT.

This chain uses TRBV30 with TRBJ1-1, with D perhaps matching TRBD1 (5 bases). The germline V gene encodes CDR1 GTSNPN and CDR2 SVGIG (reference sequence). The length of the CDR3 is 11 residues. V was shortened by 0 bases and J by 11 bases, with 10 bases between the two germline ends. For the CDR3, the DNA is TGTGCCTGGAGTGTGGGGCAGGAGGCTTTCTTT. It yields the protein CAWSVGQEAFF.

The sample holds one count of this clone. The chain is built from TRBV28 and TRBJ1-2, with 9 nucleotides matching TRBD1. V trimming: 2 bases; J trimming: 7 bases; junction bases outside the gene matches: 5. The CDR3 is 14 residues long. Germline CDR1 reads MDHEN; CDR2 reads SYDVKM. The CDR3, as DNA: TGTGCCAGCAGTTTACCGACAGGGGGGGCTGGCTACACCTTC. This codes for CASSLPTGGAGYTF.